These T cell receptor beta chains were read from a single sample in a study of shared clonotypes between healthy human individuals. Assay: immunoSEQ multiplex PCR; the TCRdb copy retains only in-frame clones and omits some. This sample has under 300,000 clones, with under 80% found just once. Sequencing was done on a sample of memory CD4+ T cells sorted from blood. These receptors were collected from a man aged 25 to 40 in good health. Each CDR3 is given with its conserved first and last residue. Clone sizes are given selectively: once, few, many, or a class where the clone is expanded.

abundance: .
j_gene: TRBJ1-2
v_gene: TRBV28
CDR3aa: CASSFRGRMYGYTF

abundance: .
j_gene: TRBJ1-2
v_gene: TRBV9
CDR3aa: CASSKHLLTGYTF

abundance: few
j_gene: TRBJ2-3
v_gene: TRBV11-2
CDR3aa: CASGSPGRSKGGGTQYF

abundance: .
j_gene: TRBJ2-7
v_gene: TRBV7-6
CDR3aa: CASSLGDGYEQYF

abundance: .
j_gene: TRBJ2-2
v_gene: TRBV7-8
CDR3aa: CASSFTGVRSGELFF

abundance: few
j_gene: TRBJ1-1
v_gene: TRBV5-4
CDR3aa: CASSRSGVSRGAFF

abundance: .
j_gene: TRBJ2-1
v_gene: TRBV5-8
CDR3aa: CASTRGDSYNEQFF

abundance: .
j_gene: TRBJ1-1
v_gene: TRBV7-2
CDR3aa: CASSLAWSNTEAFF

abundance: few
j_gene: TRBJ1-4
v_gene: TRBV25-1
CDR3aa: CASSESPAATNEKLFF

abundance: .
j_gene: TRBJ2-7
v_gene: TRBV2
CDR3aa: CASTPNPSGSGNEQYF

abundance: few
j_gene: TRBJ1-4
v_gene: TRBV7-8
CDR3aa: CASSLGSFKGRSNEKLFF

abundance: .
j_gene: TRBJ2-5
v_gene: TRBV28
CDR3aa: CASSLGQGSPGTETQYF

abundance: .
j_gene: TRBJ1-2
v_gene: TRBV27
CDR3aa: CASSLGFGYGYTF

abundance: .
j_gene: TRBJ1-1
v_gene: TRBV28
CDR3aa: CASSFMGTEAFF

abundance: many
j_gene: TRBJ1-2
v_gene: TRBV2
CDR3aa: CASSEDRGHYGYTF

abundance: .
j_gene: TRBJ1-1
v_gene: TRBV5-4
CDR3aa: CASSSERNRAPEAFF

abundance: .
j_gene: TRBJ1-5
v_gene: TRBV7-8
CDR3aa: CASSLQRSYRQPQHF

abundance: .
j_gene: TRBJ1-1
v_gene: TRBV9
CDR3aa: CASSQPDRENTEAFF

abundance: .
j_gene: TRBJ2-7
v_gene: TRBV19
CDR3aa: CASSPVGAGTLYF